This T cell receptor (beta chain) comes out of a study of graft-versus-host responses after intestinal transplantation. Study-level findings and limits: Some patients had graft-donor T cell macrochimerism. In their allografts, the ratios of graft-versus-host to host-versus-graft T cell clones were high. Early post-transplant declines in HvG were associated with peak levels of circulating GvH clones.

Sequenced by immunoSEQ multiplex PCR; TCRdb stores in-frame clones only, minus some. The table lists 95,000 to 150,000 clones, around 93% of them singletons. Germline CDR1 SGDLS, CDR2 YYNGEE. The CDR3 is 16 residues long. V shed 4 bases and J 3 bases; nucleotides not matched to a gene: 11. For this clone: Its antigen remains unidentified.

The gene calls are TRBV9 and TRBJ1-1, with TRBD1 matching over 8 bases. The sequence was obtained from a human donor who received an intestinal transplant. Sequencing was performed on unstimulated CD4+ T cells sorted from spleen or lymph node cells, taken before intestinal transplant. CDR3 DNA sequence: TGTGCCAGCAGCCATCGACAGGGGTGGGTCGACACTGAAGCTTTCTTT. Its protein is CASSHRQGWVDTEAFF. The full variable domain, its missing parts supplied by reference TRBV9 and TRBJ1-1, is DSGVTQTPKHLITATGQRVTLRCSPRSGDLSVYWYQQSLDQGLQFLIQYYNGEERAKGNILERFSAQQFPDLHSELNLSSLELGDSALYFCASSHRQGWVDTEAFFGQGTRLTVV.